Described below is a single T cell receptor beta chain sequence and its context. The antigen remains undetermined. The CDR3 spans 14 residues. Per germline, CDR1 MNHNS and CDR2 SASEGT. V lost 7 bases and J lost 6; bases outside the gene matches: 11. It was with a sample-barcoded 5' primer and a J-beta primer mix that a second PCR of about 6 to 12 cycles was run. TCRdb fed the 5' RACE reads into MiXCR, producing one record per CDR3 protein. The table lists under 800,000 distinct CDR3 sequences, 43% of them singletons, with approximately 22% in the top ten. The record originates from a study of blood T cells in healthy people across ages. Study conclusions and caveats: A strong correlation between TCR beta diversity and naive T cell percentage was seen.

Sequenced material: blood. The clonotype was recovered from a woman aged 60-75 years in good health. The chain couples TRBV6-1 to TRBJ2-7, with 8 positions matching TRBD2. CDR3 protein: CASTIGGGDGEQYF. The CDR3 region has the DNA TGTGCCAGCACCATCGGGGGGGGTGATGGCGAGCAGTACTTC.